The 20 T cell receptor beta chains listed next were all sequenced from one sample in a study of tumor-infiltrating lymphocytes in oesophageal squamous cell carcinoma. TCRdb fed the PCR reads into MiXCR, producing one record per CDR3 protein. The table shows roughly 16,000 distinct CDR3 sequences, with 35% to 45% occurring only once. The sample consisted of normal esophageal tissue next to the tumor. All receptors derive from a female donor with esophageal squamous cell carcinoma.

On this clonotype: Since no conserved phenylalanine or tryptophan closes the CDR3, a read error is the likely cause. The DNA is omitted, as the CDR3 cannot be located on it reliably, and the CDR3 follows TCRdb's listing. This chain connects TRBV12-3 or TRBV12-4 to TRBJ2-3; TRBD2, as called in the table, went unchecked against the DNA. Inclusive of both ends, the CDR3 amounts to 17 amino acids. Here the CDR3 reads CASSLSRDYPGEQYFGP.

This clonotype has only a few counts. CDR3 bases: TGCAGTGCTAGATCCGGGACTAGCGGGGACTACAATGAGCAGTTCTTC. Translating it yields CSARSGTSGDYNEQFF. The V call is TRBV20-1, the J call TRBJ2-1, with 13 nucleotides matching TRBD2. The ends lost 2 bases at V and 3 bases at J; junction bases unmatched: 4. There are 16 residues in the CDR3. Germline V gene sequence: CDR1 DFQATT, CDR2 SNEGSKA (reference sequence).

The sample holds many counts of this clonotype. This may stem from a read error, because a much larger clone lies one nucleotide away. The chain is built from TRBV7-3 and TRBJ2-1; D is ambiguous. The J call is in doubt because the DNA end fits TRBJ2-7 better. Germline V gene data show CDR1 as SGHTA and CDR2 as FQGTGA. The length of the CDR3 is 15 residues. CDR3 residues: CASSYGQPTYNEQYF. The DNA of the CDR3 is TGTGCCAGCAGCTATGGTCAGCCTACCTACAATGAGCAGTACTTC.

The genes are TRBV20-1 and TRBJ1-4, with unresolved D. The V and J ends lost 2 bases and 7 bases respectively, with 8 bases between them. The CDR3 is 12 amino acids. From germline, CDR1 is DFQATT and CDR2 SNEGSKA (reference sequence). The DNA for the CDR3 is TGCAGTGCTAGACAAGGGATTGAAAAACTGTTTTTT. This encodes CSARQGIEKLFF.

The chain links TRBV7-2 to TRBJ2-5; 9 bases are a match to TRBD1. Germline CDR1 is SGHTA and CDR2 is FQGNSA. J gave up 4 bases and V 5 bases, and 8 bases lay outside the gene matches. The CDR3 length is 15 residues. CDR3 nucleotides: TGTGCCAGCAGCCCCTCTCTGACAGGGGGAGAGACCCAGTACTTC. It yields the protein CASSPSLTGGETQYF.

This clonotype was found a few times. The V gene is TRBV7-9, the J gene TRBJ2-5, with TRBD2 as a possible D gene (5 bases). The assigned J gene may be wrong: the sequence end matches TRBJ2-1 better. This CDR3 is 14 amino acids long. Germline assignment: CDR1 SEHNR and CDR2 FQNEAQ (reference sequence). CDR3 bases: TGTGCCAGCAGCGCCCCTCGGGGTGGCCATGAGCAGTTCTTC. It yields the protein CASSAPRGGHEQFF.

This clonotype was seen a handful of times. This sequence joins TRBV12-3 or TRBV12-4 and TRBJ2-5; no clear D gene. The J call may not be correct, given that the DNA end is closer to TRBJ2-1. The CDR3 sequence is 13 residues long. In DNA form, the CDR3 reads TGTGCCAGCAGTTTAGCGCCCGGGTTTGTGCAGTTCTTC. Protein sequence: CASSLAPGFVQFF.

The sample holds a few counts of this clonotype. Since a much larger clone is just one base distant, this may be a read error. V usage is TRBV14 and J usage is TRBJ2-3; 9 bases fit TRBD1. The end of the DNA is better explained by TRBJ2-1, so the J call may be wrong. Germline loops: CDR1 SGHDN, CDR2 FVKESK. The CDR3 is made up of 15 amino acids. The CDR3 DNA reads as TGTGCCAGCAGCCATGAACAGGGGGCAGGGGAGACCCAGTTCTTC. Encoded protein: CASSHEQGAGETQFF.

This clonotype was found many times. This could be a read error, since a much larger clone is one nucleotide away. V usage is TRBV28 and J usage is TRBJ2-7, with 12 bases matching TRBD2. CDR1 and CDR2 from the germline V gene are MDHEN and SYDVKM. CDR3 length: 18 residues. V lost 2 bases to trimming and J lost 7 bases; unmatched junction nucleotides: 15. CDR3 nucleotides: TGTGCCAGCAGTTTAGGGGGAACTAGCGGGAGGCACTACAATGAGCAGTACTTC. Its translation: CASSLGGTSGRHYNEQYF.

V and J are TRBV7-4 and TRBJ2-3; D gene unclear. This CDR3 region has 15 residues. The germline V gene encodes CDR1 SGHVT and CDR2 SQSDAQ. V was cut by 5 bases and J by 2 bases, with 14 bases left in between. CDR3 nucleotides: TGTGCCAGCAGCCACTACACGGCCTCCACAGATACGCAGTATTTT. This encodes CASSHYTASTDTQYF.

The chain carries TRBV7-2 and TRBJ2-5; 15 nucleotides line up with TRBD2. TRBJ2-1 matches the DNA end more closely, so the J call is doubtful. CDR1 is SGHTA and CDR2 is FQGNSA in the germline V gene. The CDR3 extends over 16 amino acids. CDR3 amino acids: CASSLGLAGGSNEQFF. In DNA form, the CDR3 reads TGTGCCAGCAGCTTGGGACTAGCGGGAGGTTCCAATGAGCAGTTCTTC.

Here the CDR3 reads CASSTGTDQYEQYF. As DNA, the CDR3 is TGTGCCAGTAGCACCGGGACCGACCAATACGAGCAGTACTTC. The chain employs TRBV19 and TRBJ2-7; either TRBD1 or TRBD2 may supply D (5 bases each). The CDR3 runs 14 residues. Trimming left V 6 bases short and J 4 bases short, with 16 bases between. CDR1 is LNHDA, CDR2 SQIVND, per germline (reference sequence).

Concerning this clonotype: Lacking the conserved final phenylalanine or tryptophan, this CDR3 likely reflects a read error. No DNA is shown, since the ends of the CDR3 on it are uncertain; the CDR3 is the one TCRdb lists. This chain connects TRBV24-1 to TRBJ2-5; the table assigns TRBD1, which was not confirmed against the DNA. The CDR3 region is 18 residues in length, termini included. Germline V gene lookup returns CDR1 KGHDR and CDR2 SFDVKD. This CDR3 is CATSDLRQTPNNEQFFGS.

The CDR3, as DNA: TGTGCCAGCAGCGTAGCTGCCTACCCAAGGGGTGAGCAGTACTTC. Translating it yields CASSVAAYPRGEQYF. This chain connects TRBV9 to TRBJ2-7; D possibly corresponds to TRBD1 (5 bases). CDR1 is SGDLS, CDR2 YYNGEE, per germline. Trimming removed 0 bases from V and 7 bases from J, with 17 bases in between. The CDR3 is made up of 15 amino acids.

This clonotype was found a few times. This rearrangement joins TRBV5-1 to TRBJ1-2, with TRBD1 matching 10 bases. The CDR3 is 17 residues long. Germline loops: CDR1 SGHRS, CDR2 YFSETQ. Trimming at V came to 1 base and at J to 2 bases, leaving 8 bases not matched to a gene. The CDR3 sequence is CASSLLGTGASNYGYTF. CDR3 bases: TGCGCCAGCAGCTTGCTGGGGACAGGGGCCTCGAACTATGGCTACACCTTC.

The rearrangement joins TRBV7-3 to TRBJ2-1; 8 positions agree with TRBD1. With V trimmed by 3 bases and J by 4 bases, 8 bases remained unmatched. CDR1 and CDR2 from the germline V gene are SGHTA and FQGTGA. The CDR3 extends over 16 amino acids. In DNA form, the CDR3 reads TGTGCCAGCAGCTTGACAGGGGTAGGCTTTTACAATGAGCAGTTCTTC. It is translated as CASSLTGVGFYNEQFF.

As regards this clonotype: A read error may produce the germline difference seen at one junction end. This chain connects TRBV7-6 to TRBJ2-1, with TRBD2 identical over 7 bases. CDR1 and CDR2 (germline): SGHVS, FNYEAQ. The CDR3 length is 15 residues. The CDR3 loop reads CASSGWEGPNSPLHF. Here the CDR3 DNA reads TGTGCCAGCAGCGGTTGGGAGGGACCAAATTCACCCCTCCACTTC.

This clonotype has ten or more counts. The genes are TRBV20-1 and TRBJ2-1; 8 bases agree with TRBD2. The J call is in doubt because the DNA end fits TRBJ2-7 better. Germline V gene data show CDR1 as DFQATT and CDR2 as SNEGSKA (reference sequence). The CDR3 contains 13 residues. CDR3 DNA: TGCAGTGCATCCGGGGGGGAAGTCAATGAGCAGTACTTC. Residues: CSASGGEVNEQYF.

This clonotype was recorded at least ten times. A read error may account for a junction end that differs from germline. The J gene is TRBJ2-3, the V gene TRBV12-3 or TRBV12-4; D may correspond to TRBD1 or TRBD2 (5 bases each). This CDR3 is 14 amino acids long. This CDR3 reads CASSRADLDGELYF. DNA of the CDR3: TGTGCCAGCAGCAGGGCAGACTTAGACGGGGAGCTGTACTTC.

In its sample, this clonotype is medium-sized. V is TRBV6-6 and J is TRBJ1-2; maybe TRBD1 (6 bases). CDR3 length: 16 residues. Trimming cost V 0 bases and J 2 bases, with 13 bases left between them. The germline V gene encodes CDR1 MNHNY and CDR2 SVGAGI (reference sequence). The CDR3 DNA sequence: TGTGCCAGCAGTTACTCAGACTCACAGGGAAACTATGGCTACACCTTC. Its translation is CASSYSDSQGNYGYTF.